The 10 T cell receptor beta chains given below trace back to one sample, sequenced in a study of breast tumors, draining lymph nodes, adjacent tissues. TCRdb re-called the multiplex PCR reads through MiXCR, storing one row per CDR3 protein. The repertoire holds about 110,000 distinct CDR3 sequences, with about 29% as singletons. The lymph nodes were axillary draining lymph nodes from breast cancer patients. The specimen sequenced was axillary lymph node tissue. The receptors originated from a female donor with breast cancer. Some clones in this sample may be carry-over from other donors' samples.

This clonotype was seen at least ten times. The gene calls are TRBV7-6 and TRBJ2-1; TRBD2 matches 11 bases. Trimming removed 2 bases from V and 11 bases from J; junction bases left unmatched: 14. CDR3 length: 17 residues. CDR1 and CDR2 (germline): SGHVS, FNYEAQ. For the CDR3, the DNA is TGTGCCAGCAGCTTATCCTGGGGGTCCGGGACTAGCGGAAAGCAGTTCTTC. Protein sequence: CASSLSWGSGTSGKQFF.

The sample holds many counts of this clonotype. This rearrangement joins TRBV6-6 to TRBJ2-2, with D possibly being TRBD1 (7 bases). The CDR3 is 15 amino acids. The germline V gene has CDR1 MNHNY and CDR2 SVGAGI (reference sequence). Trimming shortened V by 5 bases and J by 6 bases, and 16 bases separated the two germline ends. CDR3 nucleotide sequence: TGTGCCAGCAGTAACAGGGGAGGCCGCGCCGGGGAGCTGTTTTTT. This translates into CASSNRGGRAGELFF.

The chain uses TRBV3-1 and TRBJ2-2, with D uncertain. Trimming removed 4 bases from V and 1 base from J, with 7 bases in between. The CDR3 runs to 14 residues. Germline V gene sequence: CDR1 LGHDT, CDR2 YNNKEL (reference sequence). The CDR3 sequence is CASSRLRNTGELFF. The CDR3 nucleotides read TGTGCCAGCAGCCGACTCCGGAACACCGGGGAGCTGTTTTTT.

Ten or more counts support this clonotype. The V call is TRBV19, the J call TRBJ1-5, with 12 bases identical to TRBD1. Germline trimming cut 1 base from V and 7 bases from J; bases unmatched to any gene: 5. The germline CDR1 and CDR2 sequences are LNHDA and SQIVND (reference sequence). The CDR3 has 16 residues. DNA of the CDR3: TGTGCCAGTAGTATAGCCGGGACAGGGGGCAGGCAGCCCCAGCATTTT. It yields the protein CASSIAGTGGRQPQHF. The full variable domain, in which reference TRBV19 and TRBJ1-5 provide the parts outside the CDR3, is DGGITQSPKYLFRKEGQNVTLSCEQNLNHDAMYWYRQDPGQGLRLIYYSQIVNDFQKGDIAEGYSVSREKKESFPLTVTSAQKNPTAFYLCASSIAGTGGRQPQHFGDGTRLSIL.

The rearrangement uses TRBV5-1 and TRBJ2-7; 7 positions agree with TRBD1. V dropped 2 bases and J dropped 3; count of bases not matched to a gene: 8. The CDR3 has 15 amino acids. Germline V lookup: CDR1 SGHRS, CDR2 YFSETQ. The CDR3 sequence is CASSLYPRQGYEQYF. CDR3 nucleotide sequence: TGCGCCAGCAGCTTATACCCGAGACAGGGCTACGAGCAGTACTTC.

This clonotype was counted at least ten times. The J gene is TRBJ1-2, the V gene TRBV6-5; D is uncertain. Per the germline V gene, CDR1 is MNHEY and CDR2 is SVGAGI. Trimming shortened V by 5 bases and J by 4 bases, and 14 bases separated the two germline ends. The length of the CDR3 is 14 residues. The CDR3 DNA sequence: TGTGCCAGCAGTCACCGTGGGCATCTCTATGGCTACACCTTC. Translation: CASSHRGHLYGYTF.

This clonotype has at least ten counts. The chain is built from TRBV12-3 or TRBV12-4 and TRBJ2-1; 15 bases align to TRBD2. J lost 5 bases, V lost 3 bases, and 11 bases had no gene match. The CDR3 spans 19 residues. Here the CDR3 DNA reads TGTGCCAGCAGTTTGGGGACTAGCGGGAGGTCGTTTACTAACAATGAGCAGTTCTTC. Translation gives CASSLGTSGRSFTNNEQFF.

This clonotype was found many times. This chain links TRBV6-5 with TRBJ2-5; possibly TRBD1 for D (5 bases). The germline V and J ends were trimmed by 8 bases and 2 bases, with 9 bases remaining between them. Germline V gene sequence: CDR1 MNHEY, CDR2 SVGAGI. CDR3 length: 12 amino acids. CDR3 DNA sequence: TGTGCCAGCGGATACAGGCAAGAGACCCAGTACTTC. It yields the protein CASGYRQETQYF.

The chain employs TRBV30 and TRBJ1-2; no reliable D call. The CDR3 is made up of 13 amino acids. CDR1 GTSNPN and CDR2 SVGIG come from the germline V gene (reference sequence). V was shortened by 0 bases and J by 5 bases, with 10 bases between the two germline ends. CDR3 in DNA: TGTGCCTGGAGTGTAGCCCGCGCTTATGGCTACACCTTC. It is translated as CAWSVARAYGYTF.

This clonotype was counted many times. V gene TRBV13 combines with J gene TRBJ1-6; no clear D. V gave up 5 bases and J gave up 14 bases, with 22 bases separating them. Germline CDR1 is PRHDT and CDR2 is FYEKMQ (reference sequence). The length of the CDR3 is 15 residues. The CDR3 sequence: CASSPSDRLKPALHF. The CDR3 DNA is TGTGCCAGCAGCCCCTCGGACCGGCTGAAGCCGGCCCTCCACTTT.